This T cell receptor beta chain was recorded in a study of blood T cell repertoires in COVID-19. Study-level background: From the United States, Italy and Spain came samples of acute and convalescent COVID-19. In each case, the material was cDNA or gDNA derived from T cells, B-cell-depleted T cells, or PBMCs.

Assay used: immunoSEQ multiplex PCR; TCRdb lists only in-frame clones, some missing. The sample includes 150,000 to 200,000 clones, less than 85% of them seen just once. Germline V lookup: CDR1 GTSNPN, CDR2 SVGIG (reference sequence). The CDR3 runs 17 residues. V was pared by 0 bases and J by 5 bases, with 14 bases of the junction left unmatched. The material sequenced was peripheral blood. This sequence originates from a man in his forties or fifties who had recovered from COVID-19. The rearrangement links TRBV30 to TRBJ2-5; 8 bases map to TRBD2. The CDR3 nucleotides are TGTGCCTGGAGTGTAGGGGTGGCGGGGGGCGCGTTGGAGACCCAGTACTTC. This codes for CAWSVGVAGGALETQYF. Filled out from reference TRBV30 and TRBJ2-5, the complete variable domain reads SQTIHQWPATLVQPVGSPLSLECTVEGTSNPNLYWYRQAAGRGLQLLFYSVGIGQISSEVPQNLSASRPQDRQFILSSKKLLLSDSGFYLCAWSVGVAGGALETQYFGPGTRLLVL.